This entry concerns a single TCR beta chain. Its antigen is still unknown. The entry originates in a study of T-cell memory formation after mild COVID-19. Turning to the study itself: There were largely donor-specific TCR clusters.

Whole-study results and caveats: Later expanders leaned toward CD4+, whereas clones contracting from day 15 to 85 were balanced CD4/CD8. Memory from before infection featured some responding clones, which suggests cross-reactive memory joined.

This CDR3 comprises 17 residues. CDR1 is MNHEY and CDR2 is SVGEGT in the germline V gene. The V gene end was trimmed by 2 bases and the J gene end by 1 base; junction bases not matched to a gene: 8. With constant-segment primers, 5'RACE yielded cDNA libraries of TCR alpha and TCR beta that carried sample barcodes and UMIs. TCRdb analysed the 5' RACE reads with MiXCR anew, one entry per CDR3 protein. The sample holds about 560,000 distinct CDR3 sequences, roughly 17% seen once. Sequenced sample: PBMCs or a T cell subset sorted from them (not recorded which). The J gene is TRBJ2-3, the V gene TRBV6-2 or TRBV6-3; 8 bases map to TRBD2. The TCR was taken from an adult woman who had mild COVID-19 (a few samples of this study predate the infection). Cell type and time point are not known. The CDR3 coding sequence is TGTGCCAGCAGTTACCCACGCGGGAGGAGAGGCACAGATACGCAGTATTTT. It codes for CASSYPRGRRGTDTQYF.